These T cell receptor beta chains were read from a single sample in a study of T-cell reconstitution after alpha-beta-depleted transplantation in children. MiXCR, run by TCRdb on the PCR reads, gives a single entry per CDR3 protein. Of about 400,000 distinct CDR3 sequences in the sample, around 21% are singletons; the top ten hold 3.8%. Sequenced here: PBMCs from the stem cell graft donor, sampled from the stem cell graft. The source is a human donor who donated a stem cell graft to a child with acute myeloid leukemia. Both conserved end residues are part of each CDR3. A D gene is named only where the DNA matches it firmly. Only part of the rows carry a size: once, few, many, or a class if the clone is expanded.

TRBV20-1	TRBJ2-1	many	TRBD2	TGCAGTGCCTCAAAACTAGCGGGGGCCTCATACAATGAGCAGTTCTTC	CSASKLAGASYNEQFF
TRBV4-2	TRBJ2-1	many	NA	TGTGCCAGCAGCCAAGAAGTCGCAGGGGTGGTAGACAATGAGCAGTTCTTC	CASSQEVAGVVDNEQFF
TRBV20-1	TRBJ1-5	NA	NA	TGCAGTGCTAGAGATCTTAGGATGGGAGGCAATCAGCCCCAGCATTTT	CSARDLRMGGNQPQHF
TRBV6-2/TRBV6-3	TRBJ1-5	NA	NA	TGTGCCAGCAGGCGCTTGGAACAGCCCCAGCATTTT	CASRRLEQPQHF
TRBV12-3/TRBV12-4	TRBJ1-4	NA	NA	TGTGCCAGCAGTACTAATGAAAAACTGTTTTTT	CASSTNEKLFF
TRBV14	TRBJ2-3	NA	NA	TGTGCCAGCAGCCCCCGACTAGGAAGCACAGATACGCAGTATTTT	CASSPRLGSTDTQYF
TRBV20-1	TRBJ2-7	few	NA	TGCAGTGCTCCCCGGCAGGGGAGGGCCTACGAGCAGTACTTC	CSAPRQGRAYEQYF
TRBV20-1	TRBJ1-5	many	NA	TGCAGTGCTAAAAAGAACGGGCCTAATCAGCCCCAGCATTTT	CSAKKNGPNQPQHF
TRBV11-1	TRBJ2-7	many	TRBD1	TGTGCCAGCAGCGGAACAGGGGGCATCTCCTACGAGCAGTACTTC	CASSGTGGISYEQYF
TRBV7-2	TRBJ2-4	NA	NA	TGTGCCAGCAGCTTCCGGGTGGGCGAAAACATTCAGTACTTC	CASSFRVGENIQYF
TRBV11-2	TRBJ2-3	few	NA	TGTGCCAGCAGCTTATTCGGCCAAACTAGCACAGATACGCAGTATTTT	CASSLFGQTSTDTQYF
TRBV15	TRBJ2-3	NA	NA	TGTGCCACCAGCAGAGATGTGAAGGGTCGAGATACGCAGTATTTT	CATSRDVKGRDTQYF
TRBV28	TRBJ1-3	few	NA	TGTGCCAGCGGCAGCAGGATCTCTGGAAACACCATATATTTT	CASGSRISGNTIYF
TRBV20-1	TRBJ2-1	many	NA	TGCAGTGCTAGAAGTCCTTACAATGAGCAGTTCTTC	CSARSPYNEQFF
TRBV20-1	TRBJ2-2	many	NA	TGCAGTGCTAGAAGGGGGAACACCGGGGAGCTGTTTTTT	CSARRGNTGELFF
TRBV27	TRBJ1-5	many	NA	TGTGCCAGCAGTTTATCGGGGGGAATGGGCCAGCCCCAGCATTTT	CASSLSGGMGQPQHF
TRBV5-1	TRBJ2-1	few	TRBD2	TGCGCCAGCAGCATACTAGCGGGAACGGAAAATGAGCAGTTCTTC	CASSILAGTENEQFF
TRBV25-1	TRBJ2-1	few	TRBD2	TGTGCCAGCCAGCGGGGGATTGGTGAGCAGTTCTTC	CASQRGIGEQFF
TRBV4-3	TRBJ2-1	NA	TRBD2	TGCGCCAGCAGCCAAGTTAGCGGGAGTCCCTACAATGAGCAGTTCTTC	CASSQVSGSPYNEQFF
TRBV28	TRBJ2-1	NA	TRBD1	TGTGCCAGCAGTTCTTACAGGGGTCCTAGGGATGAGCAGTTCTTC	CASSSYRGPRDEQFF
TRBV15	TRBJ2-1	many	TRBD2	TGTGCCACCAGCAGAGAAGGGCGCGGGAGGCCCAATGAGCAGTTCTTC	CATSREGRGRPNEQFF
TRBV7-2	TRBJ1-3	many	TRBD1	TGTGCCAGCAGCTTAGCGGTGGGACAGGCCTCTGGAAACACCATATATTTT	CASSLAVGQASGNTIYF
TRBV10-2	TRBJ2-1	NA	NA	TGCGCCAGCTCTCGGGGGAGTACGTCCTACAATGAGCAGTTCTTC	CASSRGSTSYNEQFF
TRBV20-1	TRBJ2-5	NA	NA	TGCAGTGAGGACTATGGTGAGACCCAGTACTTC	CSEDYGETQYF
TRBV10-3	TRBJ2-1	many	NA	TGTGCCATCAGCCTGACCAACACTGAGCAGTTCTTC	CAISLTNTEQFF
TRBV4-3	TRBJ2-1	many	TRBD2	TGCGCCAGCAGCCAAGTCGAGCGGGAGGGAAAACGGTTCTTC	CASSQVEREGKRFF
TRBV18	TRBJ2-1	few	NA	TGTGCCAGCTCAGCCACTAGAACCCGCTACAATGAGCAGTTCTTC	CASSATRTRYNEQFF
TRBV18	TRBJ2-3	NA	NA	TGTGCCAGCTCACCGGTTTCAGGGAACACAGATACGCAGTATTTT	CASSPVSGNTDTQYF
TRBV20-1	TRBJ2-7	few	NA	TGCAGTGCCCTGGCGGCAGGGGCTTCCTACGAGCAGTACTTC	CSALAAGASYEQYF
TRBV20-1	TRBJ1-6	once	NA	TGCAGTGCTAGAGCCTTCGGGGAGGCACCCCTCCACTTT	CSARAFGEAPLHF